This T cell receptor (beta chain) emerged from a study of blood T cell repertoires in COVID-19. At the level of the study: The United States, Italy and Spain were the sources of the acute and convalescent COVID-19 samples.

Authors' analysis steps: Reference gene primer amplification in the assay estimated nucleated cell counts. Some clones are missing from TCRdb's copy, which holds only in-frame ones; the method was immunoSEQ multiplex PCR. The DNA gave D and trimming, while V, J and clone size come from that table. Of under 150,000 clones detected, 88% appear once; the ten largest clones hold under 12%. V lost 1 base and J lost 1; bases outside the gene matches: 4. This CDR3 contains 15 residues. Germline lookup yields CDR1 LGHDT and CDR2 YNNKEL (reference sequence). Source material: peripheral blood. This chain joins TRBV3-1 (or the pseudogene TRBV3-2) and TRBJ2-7; 7 nucleotides align to TRBD1. The TCR was taken from a man aged 50 or older with active or convalescent COVID-19. The CDR3 here is CASSQGDSKSYEQYF. CDR3 nucleotide sequence: TGTGCCAGCAGCCAAGGGGACAGCAAATCCTACGAGCAGTACTTC.